These 26 T cell receptor beta chains were sequenced from one sample in a study of control samples from healthy donors and cancer patients. Libraries were prepared by immunoSEQ multiplex PCR; TCRdb keeps only in-frame clonotypes and omits some of them. The sample yields 75,000 to 100,000 clones, over 85% seen once. Sequenced input: blood. These receptors were taken from a human donor in good health. The donor label of this sample is uncertain.

The rearrangement links TRBV18 to TRBJ1-4, with D perhaps matching TRBD1 (5 bases). The germline CDR1 and CDR2 sequences are KGHSH and LQKENI. V was pared by 1 base and J by 10 bases, with 13 bases between. CDR3 size: 14 residues. The chain's CDR3 is CASSPQGESGKLFF. In DNA form, the CDR3 reads TGTGCCAGCTCACCACAAGGGGAGAGTGGAAAACTGTTTTTT.

The chain recombines TRBV5-1 with TRBJ2-1; D is perhaps TRBD2 (6 bases). Germline assignment: CDR1 SGHRS and CDR2 YFSETQ. V lost 0 bases and J lost 2, with 12 bases in between. This CDR3 spans 16 amino acids. The CDR3 region is CASSLGRAGTYNEQFF. The CDR3 bases are TGCGCCAGCAGCTTGGGGAGGGCAGGGACCTACAATGAGCAGTTCTTC.

The V gene is TRBV6-2 or TRBV6-3, the J gene TRBJ2-6; D not certain. V was pared by 5 bases and J by 1 base, with 9 bases between. The CDR3 contains 15 residues. Germline V CDR1 and CDR2: MNHEY, SVGEGT. CDR3 region: CASSTRLSGANVLTF. The CDR3, as DNA: TGTGCCAGCAGTACCAGGCTGTCTGGGGCCAACGTCCTGACTTTC.

The chain is built from TRBV7-2 and TRBJ1-1; 9 nucleotides line up with TRBD1. The J segment lost 5 bases and the V segment lost 6 bases, leaving 4 bases of the junction unmatched. Per the germline V gene, CDR1 is SGHTA and CDR2 is FQGNSA. This CDR3 is 13 amino acids long. CDR3 bases: TGTGCCAGCAGAATTGGGACAGGGACTGAAGCTTTCTTT. Protein: CASRIGTGTEAFF. Variable domain in full (rest from reference TRBV7-2 and TRBJ1-1): GAGVSQSPSNKVTEKGKDVELRCDPISGHTALYWYRQSLGQGLEFLIYFQGNSAPDKSGLPSDRFSAERTGGSVSTLTIQRTQQEDSAVYLCASRIGTGTEAFFGQGTRLTVV.

The chain has TRBV10-2 and TRBJ2-2; D unresolved. The CDR3 has 11 residues. V was clipped by 8 bases and J by 4 bases, with 5 bases between them. Germline assignment: CDR1 WSHSY and CDR2 SAAADI. CDR3 protein: CASGITGELFF. DNA of the CDR3: TGCGCCAGCGGGATCACCGGGGAGCTGTTTTTT.

The chain recombines TRBV19 with TRBJ2-3, with 11 bases identical to TRBD2. Germline V gene data show CDR1 as LNHDA and CDR2 as SQIVND (reference sequence). Trimming removed 1 base from V and 3 bases from J; junction bases left unmatched: 0. The CDR3 consists of 15 residues. CDR3 bases: TGTGCCAGTAGTATAGGACTAGCGGGGACAGATACGCAGTATTTT. It specifies CASSIGLAGTDTQYF.

The CDR3, as DNA: TGCGCCAGCAGCTTGGACCGGGGGCAAGAGACCCAGTACTTC. Amino acids: CASSLDRGQETQYF. The chain uses TRBV5-1 and TRBJ2-5; D perhaps matches TRBD2 (6 bases). Germline V gene data show CDR1 as SGHRS and CDR2 as YFSETQ. V was shortened by 0 bases and J by 2 bases, with 8 bases between the two germline ends. This CDR3 region has 14 residues.

The chain links TRBV10-3 to TRBJ2-1, with a weak D call TRBD2 (6 bases). With 6 bases removed from V and 5 bases from J, the gap between germline ends came to 23 bases. The CDR3 loop spans 17 amino acids. The germline V gene has CDR1 ENHRY and CDR2 SYGVKD. The CDR3 spells CAIRERSGLAFDNEQFF. As DNA, the CDR3 is TGTGCCATCAGGGAGAGATCGGGACTCGCCTTCGACAATGAGCAGTTCTTC.

V usage is TRBV6-1 and J usage is TRBJ2-7; D unresolved. The CDR3 has 15 residues. From germline, CDR1 is MNHNS and CDR2 SASEGT. Trimming shortened V by 5 bases and J by 6 bases, and 20 bases separated the two germline ends. The CDR3 loop is CASSPPGPKPLEQYF. In DNA, the CDR3 is TGTGCCAGCAGTCCCCCGGGCCCAAAACCCCTCGAGCAGTACTTC.

The CDR3: CASSQSDREKLFF. The CDR3, as DNA: TGTGCCAGCAGCCAATCGGACAGAGAAAAACTGTTTTTT. The rearrangement uses TRBV3-1 (or the pseudogene TRBV3-2) and TRBJ1-4; tentative D call: TRBD1 (6 bases). Germline lookup yields CDR1 LGHDT and CDR2 YNNKEL (reference sequence). Trimming pared 2 bases from V and 8 bases from J, leaving 9 bases between. The CDR3 has 13 residues.

This chain links TRBV2 with TRBJ1-6, with a possible D match to TRBD1 (5 bases). Trimming cost V 5 bases and J 3 bases, with 8 bases left between them. There are 14 residues in the CDR3. CDR1 and CDR2 (germline): SNHLY, FYNNEI. For the CDR3, the DNA is TGTGCCAGCAGTTCAAGGGGCTATAATTCACCCCTCCACTTT. It translates to CASSSRGYNSPLHF.

The chain employs TRBV10-2 and TRBJ1-2, with a possible D match to TRBD1 (5 bases). CDR1 is WSHSY, CDR2 SAAADI, per germline. The CDR3 is 14 residues long. V was trimmed by 3 bases and J by 4 bases, leaving 12 bases between them. CDR3 sequence: CASSDVLGGYGYTF. In nucleotides, the CDR3 is TGCGCCAGCAGTGATGTCTTGGGGGGCTATGGCTACACCTTC.

The chain carries TRBV4-2 and TRBJ2-6, with TRBD1 matching 8 bases. CDR1 LGHNA and CDR2 YNFKEQ come from the germline V gene. This CDR3 is 19 amino acids long. Trimming cost V 6 bases and J 0 bases; bases outside gene matches: 13. In DNA form, the CDR3 reads TGTGCCAGCAGTCTAACTCCAGGGGGCGATTACTCTGGGGCCAACGTCCTGACTTTC. Translation: CASSLTPGGDYSGANVLTF.

This chain joins TRBV28 and TRBJ1-5, with unresolved D. Trimming left V 2 bases short and J 2 bases short, with 4 bases between. Germline CDR1 and CDR2: MDHEN and SYDVKM. The CDR3 spans 13 residues. The CDR3 protein is CASSLPGNQPQHF. The CDR3 DNA reads TGTGCCAGCAGTTTACCGGGCAATCAGCCCCAGCATTTT.

The chain uses TRBV5-6 and TRBJ2-3; 8 bases line up with TRBD2. This CDR3 spans 16 amino acids. Germline V gene data show CDR1 as SGHDT and CDR2 as YYEEEE. Germline trimming cut 4 bases from V and 2 bases from J; bases unmatched to any gene: 9. CDR3 region: CASSAFGGGNTDTQYF. CDR3 coding DNA: TGTGCCAGCAGCGCTTTCGGCGGGGGGAACACAGATACGCAGTATTTT.

The J gene is TRBJ1-3, the V gene TRBV19; no firm D call. This CDR3 is 14 amino acids long. CDR1 LNHDA and CDR2 SQIVND come from the germline V gene (reference sequence). Deletions cut 3 bases from V and 0 bases from J, with 6 bases between. CDR3 in DNA: TGTGCCAGTAGTATCTCGGACTCTGGAAACACCATATATTTT. Encoded protein: CASSISDSGNTIYF.

The rearrangement joins TRBV2 to TRBJ1-5, with 7 bases identical to TRBD1. Germline trimming cut 7 bases from V and 5 bases from J; bases unmatched to any gene: 2. Looked up from germline, CDR1 is SNHLY and CDR2 is FYNNEI. This CDR3 has 12 amino acids. The CDR3 protein is CASTGGDQPQHF. The CDR3 coding sequence is TGTGCCAGCACAGGGGGAGATCAGCCCCAGCATTTT.

The J gene is TRBJ2-3, the V gene TRBV7-8; TRBD1 is a possible D gene (5 bases). This CDR3 spans 16 amino acids. From germline, CDR1 is SGHVS and CDR2 FQNEAQ. V lost 5 bases and J lost 4, with 19 bases in between. For the CDR3, the DNA is TGTGCCAGCAGCGGGGCATCGGGCCTTACAGCAGATACGCAGTATTTT. It specifies CASSGASGLTADTQYF.

This chain links TRBV7-6 with TRBJ2-1; TRBD2 agrees at 9 bases. With V trimmed by 5 bases and J by 0 bases, 5 bases remained unmatched. CDR1 and CDR2 (germline): SGHVS, FNYEAQ. This CDR3 region has 16 residues. The CDR3 spells CASSRQRGASYNEQFF. The CDR3 region has the DNA TGTGCCAGCAGCAGACAGCGGGGGGCCTCCTACAATGAGCAGTTCTTC. Using reference TRBV7-6 and TRBJ2-1 for the parts outside the CDR3, the full variable domain is GAGVSQSPRYKVTKRGQDVALRCDPISGHVSLYWYRQALGQGPEFLTYFNYEAQQDKSGLPNDRFSAERPEGSISTLTIQRTEQRDSAMYRCASSRQRGASYNEQFFGPGTRLTVL.

The CDR3 sequence is CASSRTGAGYTF. DNA of the CDR3: TGTGCCAGTAGTAGGACAGGGGCCGGCTACACCTTC. The chain has TRBV19 and TRBJ1-2; 9 bases are a match to TRBD1. Germline CDR1 is LNHDA and CDR2 is SQIVND (reference sequence). Trimming took 4 bases from V and 8 from J; bases not matched to a gene: 2. This CDR3 comprises 12 residues. The variable domain in full, with the rest retrieved from reference TRBV19 and TRBJ1-2, is DGGITQSPKYLFRKEGQNVTLSCEQNLNHDAMYWYRQDPGQGLRLIYYSQIVNDFQKGDIAEGYSVSREKKESFPLTVTSAQKNPTAFYLCASSRTGAGYTFGSGTRLTVV.

This rearrangement joins TRBV5-1 to TRBJ1-1; 8 positions match TRBD1. The CDR3 covers 15 residues. In germline, CDR1 is SGHRS, CDR2 YFSETQ. Germline trimming cut 0 bases from V and 5 bases from J; bases unmatched to any gene: 6. The CDR3 DNA reads TGCGCCAGCAGCTTGGCTGAGGGACAGGAGACTGAAGCTTTCTTT. As protein: CASSLAEGQETEAFF.

This chain joins TRBV2 and TRBJ2-3; tentatively, D is TRBD1 (6 bases). The CDR3 covers 15 residues. Germline-derived CDR1 and CDR2 are SNHLY and FYNNEI. Trimming cost V 3 bases and J 1 base, with 11 bases left between them. The CDR3 region is CASSEGAAGTDTQYF. DNA for the CDR3: TGTGCCAGCAGTGAGGGGGCGGCGGGCACAGATACGCAGTATTTT.

This chain connects TRBV6-5 to TRBJ1-5, with 7 bases that match TRBD1. The CDR3 runs 14 residues. Germline values: CDR1 MNHEY, CDR2 SVGAGI. V shed 4 bases and J 3 bases; nucleotides not matched to a gene: 3. CDR3 residues: CASSSTGSNQPQHF. CDR3 sequence (DNA): TGTGCCAGCAGTTCGACAGGGTCCAATCAGCCCCAGCATTTT.

J is TRBJ2-1 and V is TRBV14, with D possibly TRBD2 on 6 matching bases. Germline V gene lookup returns CDR1 SGHDN and CDR2 FVKESK. CDR3 length: 14 amino acids. Trimming left V 3 bases short and J 5 bases short, with 11 bases between. This CDR3 reads CASSHRGVHNEQFF. Written as DNA, the CDR3 is TGTGCCAGCAGCCACCGCGGGGTACACAATGAGCAGTTCTTC.

The CDR3 coding sequence is TGTGCCAGCAGTCGTGACAGATTGGGTGAAGCTTTCTTT. Translated: CASSRDRLGEAFF. The chain is built from TRBV6-4 and TRBJ1-1, with D perhaps TRBD1 (5 bases). CDR3 size: 13 residues. CDR1 and CDR2 from the germline V gene are MRHNA and SNTAGT. Trimming removed 5 bases from V and 7 bases from J, with 14 bases in between.

The chain is built from TRBV29-1 and TRBJ2-1; 9 nucleotides line up with TRBD1. The germline gives CDR1 SQVTM, CDR2 ANQGSEA. The trim removed 7 bases at V and 2 bases at J, leaving 9 bases unmatched. The CDR3 extends over 15 amino acids. DNA for the CDR3: TGCAGCGCAGAGAGCCGGGACAGGGCCTACAATGAGCAGTTCTTC. As protein: CSAESRDRAYNEQFF.